The 29 T cell receptor beta chains given below trace back to one sample, sequenced in a study of a mutant IDH1 vaccine in newly diagnosed glioma. The assay was immunoSEQ multiplex PCR, and TCRdb's table has in-frame clones only and misses some. The sample includes about 65,000 clones, more than 75% seen only once; the top ten take about 4.1%. The time point: week 23, last vaccination. Mutant IDH1 20-mer peptide, at 300 ug, made up each vaccine dose, with topical imiquimod. Antigen specificity for these receptors is unknown. Specimen: PBMCs, collected from a glioma patient whose treatment included an IDH1 peptide vaccine. Source of these receptors: a man younger than 45 with glioma.

This rearrangement joins TRBV7-8 to TRBJ2-2; D uncertain. Germline V gene lookup returns CDR1 SGHVS and CDR2 FQNEAQ. The CDR3 is 15 residues long. Between the trimmed V and J ends, which lost 2 bases and 3 bases, there was a span of 10 bases. CDR3 DNA: TGTGCCAGCAGCTTAAGTTCCGCAGACACCGGGGAGCTGTTTTTT. It translates to CASSLSSADTGELFF.

A single count supports this clone. The chain carries TRBV25-1 and TRBJ1-1, with a possible D match to TRBD1 (5 bases). From germline, CDR1 is MGHDK and CDR2 SYGVNS. Between the trimmed V and J ends, which lost 6 bases and 3 bases, there was a span of 14 bases. The CDR3 is made up of 14 amino acids. The CDR3 coding sequence is TGTGCCAGCAGAAGGGGCAGTCAAGACACTGAAGCTTTCTTT. Its protein product is CASRRGSQDTEAFF.

This chain uses TRBV25-1 with TRBJ2-2, with 7 bases fitting TRBD1. The V gene's germline CDR1 is MGHDK and CDR2 SYGVNS. This CDR3 spans 13 amino acids. Trimming cost V 7 bases and J 4 bases; bases outside gene matches: 3. CDR3 DNA: TGTGCCAGCAACTACAGGGGCACCGGGGAGCTGTTTTTT. This encodes CASNYRGTGELFF. The entire variable domain, with the rest obtained from reference TRBV25-1 and TRBJ2-2, is as follows: EADIYQTPRYLVIGTGKKITLECSQTMGHDKMYWYQQDPGMELHLIHYSYGVNSTEKGDLSSESTVSRIRTEHFPLTLESARPSHTSQYLCASNYRGTGELFFGEGSRLTVL.

This rearrangement joins TRBV7-9 to TRBJ2-7; no firm D call. Germline V gives CDR1 SEHNR, CDR2 FQNEAQ (reference sequence). The V and J ends lost 6 bases and 4 bases respectively, with 7 bases between them. The length of the CDR3 is 11 residues. The CDR3 DNA reads TGTGCCAGCAGAGAAGGGTACGAGCAGTACTTC. Protein sequence: CASREGYEQYF.

This clone was recorded only once. This chain joins TRBV29-1 and TRBJ2-7; TRBD1 matches at 9 bases. Germline-derived CDR1 and CDR2 are SQVTM and ANQGSEA. The CDR3 covers 14 residues. V lost 3 bases, J lost 5 bases, and 8 bases stayed unmatched. The CDR3 nucleotides are TGCAGCGTTGACCCCACCGGGACAGGGAACGAGCAGTACTTC. Translated: CSVDPTGTGNEQYF.

The chain recombines TRBV28 with TRBJ2-7; 7 bases agree with TRBD2. The CDR3 loop spans 16 amino acids. Trimming took 7 bases from V and 2 from J; bases not matched to a gene: 14. Germline V CDR1 and CDR2: MDHEN, SYDVKM. The CDR3: CASTPPGRVGAYEQYF. The CDR3 DNA is TGTGCCAGCACCCCTCCGGGGAGGGTTGGGGCCTACGAGCAGTACTTC. The full variable domain, rest sourced from reference TRBV28 and TRBJ2-7, is DVKVTQSSRYLVKRTGEKVFLECVQDMDHENMFWYRQDPGLGLRLIYFSYDVKMKEKGDIPEGYSVSREKKERFSLILESASTNQTSMYLCASTPPGRVGAYEQYFGPGTRLTVT.

This rearrangement joins TRBV7-8 to TRBJ1-5; D is possibly TRBD1 (6 bases). V lost 6 bases to trimming and J lost 5 bases, with 11 bases between them. CDR1 and CDR2 (germline): SGHVS, FQNEAQ. The CDR3 is 13 amino acids. The CDR3 DNA sequence: TGTGCCAGCAGTACAGGGTTGGATCAGCCCCAGCATTTT. Protein product: CASSTGLDQPQHF.

The gene calls are TRBV5-1 and TRBJ1-1, with D unresolved. CDR1 and CDR2 (germline): SGHRS, YFSETQ. The CDR3 consists of 13 residues. V dropped 5 bases and J dropped 1 base, with 9 bases sitting between them. CDR3 DNA: TGCGCCAGCAGAGTTAACAGGAACACTGAAGCTTTCTTT. Translation gives CASRVNRNTEAFF.

This clone was seen a single time. This chain uses TRBV9 with TRBJ1-6, with 10 bases that match TRBD1. After removal of 4 bases from V and 0 bases from J, the junction contained 4 bases not matched to a gene. Germline V lookup: CDR1 SGDLS, CDR2 YYNGEE. There are 17 residues in the CDR3. The CDR3 DNA sequence: TGTGCCAGCAGCAGGACAGGGGGAAGCTCCTATAATTCACCCCTCCACTTT. Translation gives CASSRTGGSSYNSPLHF.

The chain links TRBV19 to TRBJ1-2; D ambiguous. The CDR3 contains 14 residues. Germline V CDR1 and CDR2: LNHDA, SQIVND (reference sequence). V was cut by 8 bases and J by 7 bases, with 20 bases left in between. As DNA, the CDR3 is TGTGCCAGTTCTATAGGCTCATGGTCTGCTGGCTACACCTTC. Amino acid sequence: CASSIGSWSAGYTF.

V and J are TRBV29-1 and TRBJ1-2, with D unresolved. The germline gives CDR1 SQVTM, CDR2 ANQGSEA. The CDR3 totals 10 residues. V lost 5 bases, J lost 3 bases, and 4 bases lay in between. The CDR3 DNA sequence: TGCAGCGTTAATGACTATGGCTACACCTTC. Its translation is CSVNDYGYTF.

This rearrangement joins TRBV5-1 to TRBJ2-4; 10 bases map to TRBD2. The CDR3 is made up of 17 amino acids. J lost 7 bases, V lost 3 bases, and 13 bases had no gene match. Germline V lookup: CDR1 SGHRS, CDR2 YFSETQ. The CDR3 DNA reads as TGCGCCAGCAGCTCCTACCTCAGCGGGGGGGCAACGAACATTCAGTACTTC. Protein product: CASSSYLSGGATNIQYF. Full variable domain (rest looked up from reference TRBV5-1 and TRBJ2-4): KAGVTQTPRYLIKTRGQQVTLSCSPISGHRSVSWYQQTPGQGLQFLFEYFSETQRNKGNFPGRFSGRQFSNSRSEMNVSTLELGDSALYLCASSSYLSGGATNIQYFGAGTRLSVL.

The chain employs TRBV15 and TRBJ1-4; possibly TRBD1 for D (5 bases). V lost 1 base and J lost 5, with 11 bases in between. CDR1 and CDR2 from the germline V gene are LNHNV and YYDKDF (reference sequence). The CDR3 consists of 15 residues. CDR3: CATSRAGDGNEKLFF. CDR3 nucleotide sequence: TGTGCCACCAGCAGAGCTGGGGACGGAAATGAAAAACTGTTTTTT. Full variable domain (rest looked up from reference TRBV15 and TRBJ1-4): DAMVIQNPRYQVTQFGKPVTLSCSQTLNHNVMYWYQQKSSQAPKLLFHYYDKDFNNEADTPDNFQSRRPNTSFCFLDIRSPGLGDTAMYLCATSRAGDGNEKLFFGSGTQLSVL.

This clone was recorded a few times. The rearrangement links TRBV11-2 to TRBJ1-6; D unresolved. The germline V gene encodes CDR1 SGHAT and CDR2 FQNNGV. The V gene lost 4 bases and the J gene lost 10 bases, with 11 bases spanning the gap. This CDR3 has 13 amino acids. The CDR3 DNA is TGTGCCAGCAGCTCGCAGTGGAACTCACCCCTCCACTTT. Translation gives CASSSQWNSPLHF.

The CDR3 nucleotides read TGTGCCAGCAGCTTAGCGAGGGCCGACAGGCGAAATGAAAAACTGTTTTTT. This encodes CASSLARADRRNEKLFF. This chain connects TRBV7-2 to TRBJ1-4; tentative D call: TRBD1 (6 bases). Germline lookup yields CDR1 SGHTA and CDR2 FQGNSA. The CDR3 runs to 17 residues. Trimming took off 0 bases at V and 5 bases at J, with 16 bases between the two ends.

This sequence joins TRBV10-2 and TRBJ2-1; maybe TRBD2 (6 bases). This CDR3 contains 15 residues. Germline lookup yields CDR1 WSHSY and CDR2 SAAADI. Between the trimmed V and J ends, which lost 6 bases and 1 base, there was a span of 13 bases. The CDR3 reads CASRLLAASYNEQFF. The CDR3 bases are TGCGCCAGCAGGTTATTAGCGGCTTCCTACAATGAGCAGTTCTTC.

The V and J genes are TRBV4-1 and TRBJ1-4; D unclear. The V end lost 4 bases, the J end lost 8 bases, and 14 bases lay between the germline ends. The CDR3 is made up of 14 amino acids. Germline loops: CDR1 MGHRA, CDR2 YSYEKL. The CDR3: CASSPLGIREKLFF. In DNA, the CDR3 is TGCGCCAGCAGCCCTCTTGGGATAAGGGAAAAACTGTTTTTT.

The chain links TRBV28 to TRBJ1-5, with TRBD1 matching 7 bases. The CDR3 length is 15 residues. Germline loops: CDR1 MDHEN, CDR2 SYDVKM. V shed 5 bases and J 3 bases; nucleotides not matched to a gene: 7. The CDR3 here is CASSPKGAYNQPQHF. For the CDR3, the DNA is TGTGCCAGCAGTCCGAAGGGGGCGTACAATCAGCCCCAGCATTTT.

The V call is TRBV19, the J call TRBJ1-5; unclear D gene. This CDR3 comprises 15 residues. The germline CDR1 and CDR2 sequences are LNHDA and SQIVND (reference sequence). Trimming took 8 bases from V and 0 from J, leaving 14 bases between them. CDR3 sequence reads: CASARRGNSNQPQHF. Here the CDR3 DNA reads TGTGCCAGTGCCCGGAGAGGAAATAGCAATCAGCCCCAGCATTTT.

The gene calls are TRBV6-5 and TRBJ2-4, with D hard to call. Germline V lookup: CDR1 MNHEY, CDR2 SVGAGI. The V end lost 3 bases, the J end lost 2 bases, and 14 bases lay between the germline ends. This CDR3 is 16 amino acids long. The CDR3 nucleotides read TGTGCCAGCAGTTATGACATTTGGAGCTCCAAAAACATTCAGTACTTC. This gives the protein CASSYDIWSSKNIQYF.

The V gene is TRBV28, the J gene TRBJ2-5, with TRBD1 matching over 10 bases. Trimming at V came to 1 base and at J to 3 bases, leaving 11 bases not matched to a gene. Germline values: CDR1 MDHEN, CDR2 SYDVKM. This CDR3 comprises 18 residues. This chain's CDR3 is CASSLLELLGTGEETQYF. CDR3 coding DNA: TGTGCCAGCAGTTTATTGGAGCTTCTTGGGACAGGGGAAGAGACCCAGTACTTC.

This chain links TRBV5-5 with TRBJ2-5; weak D call: TRBD2 (7 bases). Trimming left V 0 bases short and J 5 bases short, with 20 bases between. Germline V CDR1 and CDR2: SGHKS, YYEKEE (reference sequence). This CDR3 contains 17 residues. CDR3 nucleotide sequence: TGTGCCAGCAGCTTGGTAGCGGCGGGGGCACTGAGGGAGACCCAGTACTTC. Its translation: CASSLVAAGALRETQYF.

The rearrangement joins TRBV18 to TRBJ1-4, with unresolved D. Germline-derived CDR1 and CDR2 are KGHSH and LQKENI. This CDR3 spans 21 amino acids. Trimming took off 4 bases at V and 0 bases at J, with 27 bases between the two ends. The CDR3 region has the DNA TGTGCCAGCTCACACCGGGTCCTTCCAGTCTCGACTCTTGCAACTAATGAAAAACTGTTTTTT. It translates to CASSHRVLPVSTLATNEKLFF.

The chain links TRBV27 to TRBJ2-5; D perhaps matches TRBD1 (5 bases). The germline V and J ends were trimmed by 3 bases and 8 bases, with 16 bases remaining between them. CDR1 and CDR2 from the germline V gene are MNHEY and SMNVEV (reference sequence). This CDR3 comprises 14 residues. CDR3 coding DNA: TGTGCCAGCAGTTTTTCTGGGGCCCTGAGAACCCAGTACTTC. It translates to CASSFSGALRTQYF.

Only a few counts were recorded for this clone. The chain uses TRBV7-9 and TRBJ1-1; no clear D. The CDR3 runs to 14 residues. Trimming removed 3 bases from V and 0 bases from J, with 8 bases in between. Germline lookup yields CDR1 SEHNR and CDR2 FQNEAQ (reference sequence). The CDR3 spells CASSFTGMNTEAFF. CDR3 coding DNA: TGTGCCAGCAGCTTCACGGGGATGAACACTGAAGCTTTCTTT.

This chain uses TRBV5-4 with TRBJ2-7, with D unresolved. Trimming removed 0 bases at V and 4 bases at J, with 11 bases between. The germline V gene encodes CDR1 SGHNT and CDR2 YYREEE (reference sequence). This CDR3 spans 14 amino acids. Written as DNA, the CDR3 is TGTGCCAGCAGCTTGGCCAAGGTATCTTACGAGCAGTACTTC. Its protein product is CASSLAKVSYEQYF.

This clone is a singleton in its sample. The chain links TRBV18 to TRBJ2-3, with 7 bases aligning to TRBD2. With V trimmed by 2 bases and J by 5 bases, 7 bases remained unmatched. Germline-derived CDR1 and CDR2 are KGHSH and LQKENI. The CDR3 has 15 amino acids. The CDR3 DNA is TGTGCCAGCTCACCAGGGAGGGGTAAGGGAGATACGCAGTATTTT. Protein sequence: CASSPGRGKGDTQYF.

This chain joins TRBV28 and TRBJ1-4, with 7 bases aligning to TRBD1. CDR3 length: 16 amino acids. Germline lookup yields CDR1 MDHEN and CDR2 SYDVKM. The V segment lost 10 bases and the J segment 0 bases; nucleotides outside the gene matches: 11. The chain's CDR3 is CAILGGTASTNEKLFF. DNA for the CDR3: TGTGCCATCTTAGGGGGCACCGCCTCAACTAATGAAAAACTGTTTTTT.

The CDR3 DNA reads TGTGCCAGCAGTTCTTTGAACGGGGGTCAGCCCCAGCATTTT. It codes for CASSSLNGGQPQHF. The chain carries TRBV27 and TRBJ1-5; TRBD1 is a possible D gene (5 bases). The V end lost 4 bases, the J end lost 6 bases, and 13 bases lay between the germline ends. The CDR3 totals 14 residues. The V gene's germline CDR1 is MNHEY and CDR2 SMNVEV (reference sequence).